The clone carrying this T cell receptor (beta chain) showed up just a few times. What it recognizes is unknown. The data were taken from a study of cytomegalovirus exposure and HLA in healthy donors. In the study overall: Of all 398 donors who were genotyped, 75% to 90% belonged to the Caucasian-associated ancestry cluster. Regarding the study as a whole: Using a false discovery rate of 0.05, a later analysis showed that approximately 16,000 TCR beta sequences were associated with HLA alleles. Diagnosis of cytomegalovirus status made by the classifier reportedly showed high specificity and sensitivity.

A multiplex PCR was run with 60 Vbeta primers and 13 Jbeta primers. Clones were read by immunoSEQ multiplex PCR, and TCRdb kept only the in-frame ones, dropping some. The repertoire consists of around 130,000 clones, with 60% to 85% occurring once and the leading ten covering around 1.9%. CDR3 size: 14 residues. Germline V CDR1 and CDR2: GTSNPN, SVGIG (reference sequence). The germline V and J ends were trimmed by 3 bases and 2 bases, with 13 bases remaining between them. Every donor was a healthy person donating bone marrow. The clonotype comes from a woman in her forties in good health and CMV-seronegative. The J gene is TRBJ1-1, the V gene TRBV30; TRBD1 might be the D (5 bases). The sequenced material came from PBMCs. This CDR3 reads CAWSLGLENTEAFF. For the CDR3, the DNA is TGTGCCTGGAGCCTGGGACTGGAAAACACTGAAGCTTTCTTT.